The source of this T cell receptor beta chain is a study of cytomegalovirus exposure and HLA in healthy donors (dated by TCRdb to 2015 to 2018). About the investigation overall: An earlier analysis of approximately 550 of the donors reported approximately 300 Gb of sequence data and roughly 100 million unique TCR beta sequences from some 180 million T cells. Approximately 300 gigabases of sequencing data and 75 million to 85 million unique TCR sequences made up an early release that covered approximately 650 HLA-typed donors. Among the roughly 370 genotyped donors, around 81% belonged to the genetic ancestry cluster associated with self-reported Caucasian donors. The study was designed to test whether signatures of past pathogen exposure could be identified by cataloging public T cell receptors. Using immunosequencing, the study profiled T cell repertoires from 666 subjects and related those repertoires to cytomegalovirus serostatus. A separate validation cohort of 100 to 150 different subjects was used in addition to the roughly 700-subject first cohort. To predict cytomegalovirus infection status, the study combined high-throughput TCR immunosequencing, statistical association of individual TCRs with disease status, and machine learning. To study patterns of TCR occurrence, a later analysis re-analyzed previously published TCR beta repertoires from 650 to 750 donors and added high-resolution HLA genotyping. Rather than drawing on any new phenotypic data, the later analysis identified candidate immune exposures from TCR beta sequences and the way those sequences occurred across donors. An earlier analysis of approximately 630 of the donors applied high-throughput TCR beta sequencing to assess whether each TCR beta V gene segment acted as functional or pseudogenic. Donor age, sex, ethnicity and CMV serostatus were collected together with the repertoire data. A later genetic analysis used genome-wide SNP genotypes for about 60% of the roughly 670 donors, treating that subset as a discovery cohort. Every discovery cohort repertoire had been produced on one sequencing platform. HLA typing included class I and class II loci at four-digit resolution. Typing coverage varied by locus: about 620-630 donors for A, B, C, DRB1 and DQB1; more than 500 for DQA1; 600 to 610 for DPA1; fewer than 480 for DPB1. Roughly 5 DR-DQ haplotypes were treated as single units for association and clustering because of strong linkage in the cohort. Among roughly 370 genotyped donors of the cohort, an average of roughly 240,000 unique TCR beta nucleotide sequences were sequenced per donor, about a sixth of them non-productive.

The paper's findings and limits, for the study overall: The classifier was reported to diagnose cytomegalovirus status with high specificity and sensitivity in both the original cohort and the validation cohort. In an earlier analysis of around 600 of the donors, most TCR beta V segments were observed in productive rearrangements about 87% or about 30% of the time, broadly matching IMGT annotations. According to a later analysis, TCR association rates differed among HLA loci, with DRB1 alleles showing the most associated TCRs and HLA-C alleles showing the fewest. The 87-base-pair reads could not distinguish some IMGT-functional V segments, including TRBV6-2 and TRBV6-3, so those segments were excluded. In the study, some 160 TCR beta chains were listed as associated with cytomegalovirus. A group of highly shared sequence variants was considered likely to be a technical artifact of the sequencing pipeline. In a later genetic analysis, a missense DCLRE1C variant was associated with V-gene and J-gene trimming of TCR beta chains, and the association was replicated in an independent cohort. A later genetic analysis reported fewer N-insertions in productive TCRs among donors in an Asian-associated ancestry cluster than the approximately 700-donor mean. Assigning TCR associations to individual alleles was difficult when HLA alleles, especially DR and DQ, strongly co-occurred. Compared with equally common non-associated chains, HLA-associated TCR beta chains in a later analysis were more clonally expanded and had lower generation probabilities. HLA typing was unavailable for some donors at each locus, so association tests used only the typed subset. The earlier analysis of fewer than 750 of the donors excluded about 16 rarely observed V segments, including chromosome 9 orphons, because counts were too low. In a later analysis, several top co-occurrence clusters were reported to appear linked to parvovirus B19, influenza, CMV and Epstein-Barr virus. The cohort was sequenced for TCR beta chains only, and without alpha or paired-chain data the features that could be detected were limited. Sequencing depth was assumed to be roughly uniform across donors in the presence/absence analyses, though that assumption may not hold. According to a later analysis, most CMV-associated TCR beta chains appeared to be HLA-restricted, and the HLA associations seemed to be driven largely by CMV exposure. Linkage disequilibrium might explain the correlated functional status among segregating V segments, but an unknown experimental factor could not be excluded. According to the authors, the approach could potentially be generalized to other disease states and immunological phenotypes. Most TCR sequences were seen in very few donors, while some public TCRs were found in many individuals. A further reported finding was that TCR beta sequences accurately predicted the HLA-A and HLA-B alleles for most subjects in the first cohort. Specific HLA alleles were associated with over 15,000 TCR beta sequences at a false discovery rate of 0.05 in a later analysis. In vitro tests confirmed that three of the cytomegalovirus-associated TCR beta chains recognize cytomegalovirus antigens. Immune exposure information for the cohort was limited to CMV serostatus.

The library was built by means of the immunoSEQ multiplex PCR assay. The multiplex PCR relied on a mix of 60 forward primers for TCR Vbeta segments and 13 reverse primers for TCR Jbeta segments. The CDR3 region of rearranged TCR beta genes was amplified from genomic DNA with a multiplex PCR assay. The amplified TCR beta libraries were sequenced on the Illumina HiSeq System as 87-base-pair reads. The authors processed their data as follows. A later analysis tallied 70 million to 100 million unique TCR beta chains across the 640 or so repertoires, and roughly 11 million of those chains were shared by two or more donors. Raw reads were error-corrected and collapsed into unique sequences by a nearest-neighbor algorithm in which closely related sequences were merged to remove PCR and sequencing errors. V, D and J gene segments were assigned by aligning CDR3 sequences to IMGT reference sequences. Each retained sequence needed at least a six-nucleotide match to both a V gene segment and a J gene segment. A rearrangement counted as productive if the CDR3 had no stop codons and remained in frame with V and J, and every other rearrangement counted as non-productive. CDR3 was defined according to IMGT convention as the region running from the second conserved V-encoded cysteine to the conserved J-encoded phenylalanine. In an earlier analysis of around 540 of the donors, sequences lacking an unambiguous match to a single V gene segment were excluded. An earlier analysis of a few hundred of the donors classified V segments as functional when productive rearrangements were above 56.7% and as segregating when the standard deviation between donors was above 5%. A statistical classification framework was built for diagnosing cytomegalovirus status from the catalog of TCR beta chain sequences. A later analysis assigned V and J genes by comparing TCR nucleotide sequences with IMGT/GENE-DB human TR gene sequences. Using the TCRdist pipeline, a later analysis assigned CDR3 sequences along with most-parsimonious VDJ recombination scenarios. In a later analysis, each TCR beta chain was defined by its CDR3 amino acid sequence together with its V-gene family, and reads without a unique V-gene family were excluded. To address suspected cross-contamination and a sequencing artifact, a later analysis removed a few hundred highly shared, low-generation-probability nucleotide sequences. A later analysis calculated a clonal expansion index for each public chain from normalized within-repertoire ranks of inferred template counts. In a later analysis, generation probabilities were computed with a VDJ recombination model fitted to out-of-frame rearrangements, and the resulting probabilities were checked against IGoR. A later analysis scored TCR-TCR, TCR-HLA and TCR-CMV co-occurrence with hypergeometric tests, applying a repertoire-size bias correction to TCR pairs. To estimate false discovery rates, a later analysis permuted the HLA or CMV assignments 20 times. In a later analysis, co-occurring TCRs were grouped with DBSCAN, and TCRdist sequence similarity was added when clustering was performed within HLA-allele-positive subsets. Repertoires with fewer than 30,000 or more than 120,000 public chains were left out of co-occurrence clustering, as were about 5 repertoires with anomalous nucleotide sharing. TCRdb obtained this table from immuneACCESS and retained in-frame rearrangements with V and J assigned. These tables miss some clones; where compared with another copy, unresolved V genes account for less than half of the shortfall, and the remainder is unexplained. V, J and clone size derive from that table, while D and trimming were established from the DNA sequence. This sample gives under 70,000 clones in total; approximately 82% of them show up just once. The top ten constitute 2.5% to 3% of the sample.

Concerning this clone: Its antigen specificity is not known. The input lacks base qualities; no much larger clone sits a single base away.

The cohort comprised around 690 healthy bone marrow donors. Cohort members were all nominally healthy when sampled, although unrecorded immune exposures were likely present. The donor tested CMV seronegative, placing the donor among the 350 to 400 seronegative members of the cohort. Each donor provided a peripheral blood sample, and peripheral blood mononuclear cells were used for TCR beta sequencing. The Qiagen DNeasy Blood Extraction Kit was used to extract genomic DNA from the blood cell samples. Via the germline V gene (reference sequence), CDR1 is SEHNR and CDR2 FQNEAQ. The CDR3 spans 15 residues, from the cysteine through the phenylalanine. Only the CDR3 region is kept as DNA, spanning 45 bases read in frame from base 1. Compared with germline, V lacks 5 bases and J lacks 5 bases; bases without a gene match: 11.

The sequenced sample consisted of PBMCs. Here the chain combines TRBV7-9 and TRBJ2-7; TRBD1 agrees with 8 junctional bases. The TCR originated in a man aged 50-59 years in good health and CMV-seronegative. The nucleotide sequence reads as follows: TGTGCCAGCAGCCCTGGACAGGGCCCTTGGAACGAGCAGTACTTC. Translated, this is CASSPGQGPWNEQYF. With the portions outside the CDR3 filled from the reference TRBV7-9 and TRBJ2-7 genes, the complete variable region becomes DTGVSQNPRHKITKRGQNVTFRCDPISEHNRLYWYRQTLGQGPEFLTYFQNEAQLEKSRLLSDRFSAERPKGSFSTLEIQRTEQGDSAMYLCASSPGQGPWNEQYFGPGTRLTVT.